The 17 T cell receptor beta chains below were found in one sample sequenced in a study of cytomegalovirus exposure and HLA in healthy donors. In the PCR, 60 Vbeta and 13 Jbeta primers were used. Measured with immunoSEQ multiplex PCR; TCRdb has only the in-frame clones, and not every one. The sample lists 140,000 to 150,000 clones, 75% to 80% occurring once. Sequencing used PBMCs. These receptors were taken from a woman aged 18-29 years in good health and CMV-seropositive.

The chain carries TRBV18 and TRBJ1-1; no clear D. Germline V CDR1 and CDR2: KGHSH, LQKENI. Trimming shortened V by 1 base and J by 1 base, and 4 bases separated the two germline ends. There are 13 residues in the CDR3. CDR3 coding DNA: TGTGCCAGCTCACCACGCGGGAACACTGAAGCTTTCTTT. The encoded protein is CASSPRGNTEAFF.

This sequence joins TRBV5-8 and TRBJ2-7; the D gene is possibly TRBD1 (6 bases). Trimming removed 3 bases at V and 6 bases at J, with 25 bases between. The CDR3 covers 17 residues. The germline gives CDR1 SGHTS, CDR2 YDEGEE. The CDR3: CASSSPRKTGYGVEQYF. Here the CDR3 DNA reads TGTGCCAGCAGCTCCCCGCGAAAGACAGGCTACGGCGTCGAGCAGTACTTC.

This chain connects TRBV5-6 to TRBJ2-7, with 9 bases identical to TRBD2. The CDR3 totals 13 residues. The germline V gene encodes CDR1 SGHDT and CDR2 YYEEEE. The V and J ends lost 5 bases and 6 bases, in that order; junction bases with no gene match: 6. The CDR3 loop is CASSRLAGPEQYF. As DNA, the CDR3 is TGTGCCAGCAGTCGTCTAGCGGGGCCCGAGCAGTACTTC.

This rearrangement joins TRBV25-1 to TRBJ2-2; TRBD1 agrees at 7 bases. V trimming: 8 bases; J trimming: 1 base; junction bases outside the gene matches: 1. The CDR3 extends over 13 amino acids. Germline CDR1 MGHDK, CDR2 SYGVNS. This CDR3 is CASRDRNTGELFF. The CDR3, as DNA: TGTGCCAGCCGGGACAGGAACACCGGGGAGCTGTTTTTT.

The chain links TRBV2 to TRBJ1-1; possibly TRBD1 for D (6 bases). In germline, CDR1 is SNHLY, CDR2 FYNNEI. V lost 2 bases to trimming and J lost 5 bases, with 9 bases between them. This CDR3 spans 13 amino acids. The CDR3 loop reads CASSETGQTEAFF. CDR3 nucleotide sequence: TGTGCCAGCAGTGAAACAGGGCAGACTGAAGCTTTCTTT.

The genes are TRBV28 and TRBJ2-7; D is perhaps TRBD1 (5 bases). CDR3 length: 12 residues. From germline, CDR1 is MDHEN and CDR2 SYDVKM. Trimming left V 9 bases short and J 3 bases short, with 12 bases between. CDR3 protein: CASTGQIYEQYF. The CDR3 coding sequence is TGTGCCAGTACAGGTCAGATCTACGAGCAGTACTTC. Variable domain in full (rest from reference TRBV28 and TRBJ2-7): DVKVTQSSRYLVKRTGEKVFLECVQDMDHENMFWYRQDPGLGLRLIYFSYDVKMKEKGDIPEGYSVSREKKERFSLILESASTNQTSMYLCASTGQIYEQYFGPGTRLTVT.

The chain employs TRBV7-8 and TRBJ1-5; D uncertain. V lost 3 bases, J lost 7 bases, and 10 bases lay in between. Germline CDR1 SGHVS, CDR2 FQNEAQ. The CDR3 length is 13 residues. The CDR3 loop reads CASSLAPAQPQHF. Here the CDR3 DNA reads TGTGCCAGCAGCTTGGCTCCCGCCCAGCCCCAGCATTTT. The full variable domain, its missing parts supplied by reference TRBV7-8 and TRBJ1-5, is GAGVSQSPRYKVAKRGQDVALRCDPISGHVSLFWYQQALGQGPEFLTYFQNEAQLDKSGLPSDRFFAERPEGSVSTLKIQRTQQEDSAVYLCASSLAPAQPQHFGDGTRLSIL.

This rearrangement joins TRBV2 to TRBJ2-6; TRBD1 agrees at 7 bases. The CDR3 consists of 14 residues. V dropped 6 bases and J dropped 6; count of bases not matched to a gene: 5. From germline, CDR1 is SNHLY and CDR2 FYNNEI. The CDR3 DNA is TGTGCCAGCAGGGAACAGGGGAAGGCCAACGTCCTGACTTTC. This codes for CASREQGKANVLTF.

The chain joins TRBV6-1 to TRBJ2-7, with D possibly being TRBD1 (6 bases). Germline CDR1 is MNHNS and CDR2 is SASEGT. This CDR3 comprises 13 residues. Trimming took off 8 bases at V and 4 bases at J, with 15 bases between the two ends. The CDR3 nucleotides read TGTGCCAGCCTCACATCACAGGGATACGAGCAGTACTTC. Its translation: CASLTSQGYEQYF.

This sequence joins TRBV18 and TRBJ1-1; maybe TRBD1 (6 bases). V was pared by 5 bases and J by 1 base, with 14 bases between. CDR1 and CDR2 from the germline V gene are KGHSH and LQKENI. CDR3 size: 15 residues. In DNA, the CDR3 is TGTGCCAGCTCAACGGGCGGACAGCGGAACACTGAAGCTTTCTTT. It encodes CASSTGGQRNTEAFF.

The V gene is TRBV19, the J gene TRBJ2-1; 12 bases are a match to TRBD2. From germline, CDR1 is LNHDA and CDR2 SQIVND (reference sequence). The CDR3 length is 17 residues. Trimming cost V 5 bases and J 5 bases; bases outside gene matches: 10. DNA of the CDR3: TGTGCCAGTAGTGCCTCTAGCGGGGGGGGGTCGGACAATGAGCAGTTCTTC. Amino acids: CASSASSGGGSDNEQFF.

CDR3 in amino acids: CASSVAGRSGNTIYF. The CDR3 bases are TGTGCCAGCAGCGTAGCAGGCCGCTCTGGAAACACCATATATTTT. The J gene is TRBJ1-3, the V gene TRBV9, with D uncertain. With 0 bases removed from V and 0 bases from J, the gap between germline ends came to 7 bases. The CDR3 spans 15 residues. Germline lookup yields CDR1 SGDLS and CDR2 YYNGEE. The full variable domain, completed using reference TRBV9 and TRBJ1-3, is DSGVTQTPKHLITATGQRVTLRCSPRSGDLSVYWYQQSLDQGLQFLIQYYNGEERAKGNILERFSAQQFPDLHSELNLSSLELGDSALYFCASSVAGRSGNTIYFGEGSWLTVV.

CDR3: CASSPAGKGLAEFF. The CDR3 DNA follows: TGTGCCAGTAGTCCTGCGGGGAAGGGGCTAGCCGAGTTCTTC. The rearrangement links TRBV19 to TRBJ2-1, with D maybe TRBD2 (6 bases). Germline V lookup: CDR1 LNHDA, CDR2 SQIVND (reference sequence). Between the trimmed V and J ends, which lost 5 bases and 14 bases, there was a span of 22 bases. The CDR3 loop spans 14 amino acids.

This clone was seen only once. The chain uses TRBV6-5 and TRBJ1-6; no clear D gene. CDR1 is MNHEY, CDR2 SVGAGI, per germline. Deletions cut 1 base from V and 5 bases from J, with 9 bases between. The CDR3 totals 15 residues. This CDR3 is CASSYFQANNSPLHF. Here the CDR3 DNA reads TGTGCCAGCAGTTACTTTCAGGCTAATAATTCACCCCTCCACTTT.

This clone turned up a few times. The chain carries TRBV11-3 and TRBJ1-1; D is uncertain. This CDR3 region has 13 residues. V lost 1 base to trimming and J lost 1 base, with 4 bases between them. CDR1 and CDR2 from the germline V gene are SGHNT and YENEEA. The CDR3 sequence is CASSLARNTEAFF. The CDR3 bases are TGTGCCAGCAGCTTAGCCAGGAACACTGAAGCTTTCTTT.

This chain's CDR3 is CASSEIFSGNTIYF. The CDR3 nucleotides read TGTGCCAGCAGTGAAATATTCTCTGGAAACACCATATATTTT. The J gene is TRBJ1-3, the V gene TRBV6-1, with D unresolved. This CDR3 spans 14 amino acids. Germline V gene lookup returns CDR1 MNHNS and CDR2 SASEGT. The V and J ends lost 2 bases and 0 bases respectively, with 5 bases between them.

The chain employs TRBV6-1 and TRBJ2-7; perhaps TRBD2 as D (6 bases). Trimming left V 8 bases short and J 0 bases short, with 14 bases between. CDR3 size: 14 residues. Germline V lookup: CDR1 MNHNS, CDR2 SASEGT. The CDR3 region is CASLRGRNSYEQYF. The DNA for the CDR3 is TGTGCCAGCTTGCGGGGTCGAAACTCCTACGAGCAGTACTTC.